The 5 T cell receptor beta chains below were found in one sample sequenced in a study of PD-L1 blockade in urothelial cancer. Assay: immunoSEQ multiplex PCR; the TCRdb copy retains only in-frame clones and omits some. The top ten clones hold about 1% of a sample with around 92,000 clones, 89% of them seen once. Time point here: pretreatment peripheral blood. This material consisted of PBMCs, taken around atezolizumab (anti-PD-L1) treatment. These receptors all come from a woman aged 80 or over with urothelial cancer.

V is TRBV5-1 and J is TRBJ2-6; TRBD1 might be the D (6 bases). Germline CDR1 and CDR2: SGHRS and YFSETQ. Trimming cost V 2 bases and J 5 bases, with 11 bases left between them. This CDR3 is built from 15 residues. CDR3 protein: CASSFEQGWANVLTF. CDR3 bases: TGCGCCAGCAGCTTTGAACAGGGCTGGGCCAACGTCCTGACTTTC.

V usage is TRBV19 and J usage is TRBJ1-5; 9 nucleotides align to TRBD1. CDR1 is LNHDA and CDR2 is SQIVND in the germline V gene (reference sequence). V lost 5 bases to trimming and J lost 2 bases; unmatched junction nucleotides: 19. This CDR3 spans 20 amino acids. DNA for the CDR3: TGTGCCAGTAGTCCCCGAGTCGGTCCTTCCGGGACAGGGCGCAATCAGCCCCAGCATTTT. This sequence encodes CASSPRVGPSGTGRNQPQHF. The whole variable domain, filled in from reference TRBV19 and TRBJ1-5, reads DGGITQSPKYLFRKEGQNVTLSCEQNLNHDAMYWYRQDPGQGLRLIYYSQIVNDFQKGDIAEGYSVSREKKESFPLTVTSAQKNPTAFYLCASSPRVGPSGTGRNQPQHFGDGTRLSIL.

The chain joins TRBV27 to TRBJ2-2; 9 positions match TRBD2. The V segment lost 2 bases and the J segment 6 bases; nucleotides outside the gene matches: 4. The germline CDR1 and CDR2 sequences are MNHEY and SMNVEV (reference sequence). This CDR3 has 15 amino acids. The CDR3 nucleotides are TGTGCCAGCAGTTTAGTGACTAGCGGATCCGGGGAGCTGTTTTTT. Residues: CASSLVTSGSGELFF.

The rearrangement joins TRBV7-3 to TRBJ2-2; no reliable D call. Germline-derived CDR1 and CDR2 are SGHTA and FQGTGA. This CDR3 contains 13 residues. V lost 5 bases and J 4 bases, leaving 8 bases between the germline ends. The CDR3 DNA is TGTGCCAGCAGCCCAGGCCCCACCGGGGAGCTGTTTTTT. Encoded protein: CASSPGPTGELFF.

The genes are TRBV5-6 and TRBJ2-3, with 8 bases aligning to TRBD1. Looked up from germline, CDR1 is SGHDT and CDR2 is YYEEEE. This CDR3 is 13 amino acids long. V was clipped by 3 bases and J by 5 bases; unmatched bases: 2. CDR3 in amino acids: CASSWDRKDTQYF. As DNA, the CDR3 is TGTGCCAGCAGCTGGGACAGGAAAGATACGCAGTATTTT.